The rows below give T cell receptor beta chains drawn from one sample of a study of cytomegalovirus exposure and HLA in healthy donors. Method: immunoSEQ multiplex PCR; TCRdb's copy keeps in-frame clones and lacks some. Across tens of thousands of clones, the top ten clones capture more than 8% of the sample. Specimen: PBMCs. Source of these receptors: a male donor in good health and CMV-seronegative. The CDR3 runs from the conserved cysteine through the conserved F or W. The order of the fields is V gene, J gene, D gene, CDR3 protein, CDR3 DNA. A D gene is named only where the DNA matches it firmly.

V: TRBV7-2; J: TRBJ2-5; D: TRBD1; CDR3: CASSLGLTGDPQETQYF; DNA: TGTGCCAGCAGCTTAGGCCTAACAGGGGACCCTCAAGAGACCCAGTACTTC
V: TRBV7-9; J: TRBJ2-3; D: NA; CDR3: CASSFREDTQYF; DNA: TGTGCCAGCAGCTTCAGGGAAGATACGCAGTATTTT
V: TRBV18; J: TRBJ2-7; D: NA; CDR3: CASSPNTTRGSPYEQYF; DNA: TGTGCCAGCTCACCAAATACGACAAGGGGATCACCCTACGAGCAGTACTTC
V: TRBV6-1; J: TRBJ1-6; D: TRBD1; CDR3: CASSEGTGGAWNSPLHF; DNA: TGTGCCAGCAGTGAAGGGACAGGGGGCGCCTGGAATTCACCCCTCCACTTT
V: TRBV18; J: TRBJ2-4; D: NA; CDR3: CASSPSGDAKNIQYF; DNA: TGTGCCAGCTCCCCGTCGGGGGACGCCAAAAACATTCAGTACTTC
V: TRBV5-1; J: TRBJ2-1; D: TRBD2; CDR3: CASSLDGGSWNEQFF; DNA: TGCGCCAGCAGCTTGGACGGCGGGAGTTGGAATGAGCAGTTCTTC
V: TRBV7-9; J: TRBJ1-5; D: NA; CDR3: CASSRSGGSNQPQHF; DNA: TGTGCCAGCAGCCGAAGCGGGGGCAGCAATCAGCCCCAGCATTTT
V: TRBV6-1; J: TRBJ1-4; D: NA; CDR3: CASSQDRTRGLFF; DNA: TGTGCCAGCAGCCAGGACAGAACGAGGGGACTGTTTTTT
V: TRBV5-6; J: TRBJ1-5; D: TRBD1; CDR3: CASSSDRGRGDQPQHF; DNA: TGTGCCAGCAGCTCCGACAGGGGGCGTGGGGATCAGCCCCAGCATTTT
V: TRBV7-2; J: TRBJ2-3; D: NA; CDR3: CASSSRSDTQYF; DNA: TGTGCCAGCAGCTCTAGGTCAGATACGCAGTATTTT
V: TRBV5-1; J: TRBJ1-1; D: NA; CDR3: CASSPGGGTAPNTEAFF; DNA: TGCGCCAGCAGCCCCGGGGGGGGTACAGCGCCGAACACTGAAGCTTTCTTT
V: TRBV18; J: TRBJ1-2; D: NA; CDR3: CASSTTGTTNYGYTF; DNA: TGTGCCAGCTCAACCACAGGGACGACTAACTATGGCTACACCTTC
V: TRBV30; J: TRBJ1-1; D: NA; CDR3: CAWSVGRGTEAFF; DNA: TGTGCCTGGAGTGTCGGTCGGGGGACTGAAGCTTTCTTT
V: TRBV30; J: TRBJ1-3; D: NA; CDR3: CAWTTGNSGNTIYF; DNA: TGTGCCTGGACAACAGGGAACTCTGGAAACACCATATATTTT
V: TRBV20-1; J: TRBJ2-7; D: TRBD1; CDR3: CSATTGTEQYF; DNA: TGCAGTGCAACGACAGGGACCGAGCAGTACTTC
V: TRBV5-1; J: TRBJ2-7; D: NA; CDR3: CASRTPAGEQYF; DNA: TGCGCCAGCAGGACTCCGGCGGGTGAGCAGTACTTC
V: TRBV6-5; J: TRBJ2-7; D: NA; CDR3: CASSPTARYGFEQYF; DNA: TGTGCCAGCAGCCCGACGGCGCGGTACGGTTTCGAGCAGTACTTC
V: TRBV30; J: TRBJ2-2; D: TRBD1; CDR3: CAWSPRGTSGSGELFF; DNA: TGTGCCTGGAGCCCCAGGGGGACCTCGGGAAGCGGGGAGCTGTTTTTT
V: TRBV7-9; J: TRBJ1-2; D: TRBD1; CDR3: CASSSGTVFYYGYTF; DNA: TGTGCCAGCAGCTCCGGGACAGTCTTTTACTATGGCTACACCTTC
V: TRBV2; J: TRBJ1-5; D: TRBD1; CDR3: CASSGTGGDQPQHF; DNA: TGTGCCAGCAGCGGGACAGGGGGCGATCAGCCCCAGCATTTT
V: TRBV9; J: TRBJ2-7; D: NA; CDR3: CASSPKGVGYEQYF; DNA: TGTGCCAGCAGCCCCAAAGGGGTAGGCTACGAGCAGTACTTC
V: TRBV9; J: TRBJ2-7; D: NA; CDR3: CASSPRRVGQPGYEQYF; DNA: TGTGCCAGCAGCCCAAGGAGGGTGGGGCAGCCGGGATACGAGCAGTACTTC
V: TRBV9; J: TRBJ2-7; D: TRBD1; CDR3: CASSAQGSIREQYF; DNA: TGTGCCAGCAGCGCACAGGGGTCCATCCGCGAGCAGTACTTC
V: TRBV19; J: TRBJ1-5; D: TRBD1; CDR3: CASTPLDRDNQPQHF; DNA: TGTGCCAGTACCCCTTTAGACAGGGACAATCAGCCCCAGCATTTT
V: TRBV2; J: TRBJ2-7; D: NA; CDR3: CASTRGSLSYEQYF; DNA: TGTGCCAGCACTAGAGGGAGCCTCTCCTACGAGCAGTACTTC
V: TRBV6-4; J: TRBJ2-3; D: TRBD2; CDR3: CASSQMASGTDTQYF; DNA: TGTGCCAGCAGTCAAATGGCTAGCGGTACAGATACGCAGTATTTT
V: TRBV5-1; J: TRBJ2-1; D: TRBD2; CDR3: CASSQTSGRNNEQFF; DNA: TGCGCCAGCAGCCAGACTAGCGGGAGGAACAATGAGCAGTTCTTC
V: TRBV19; J: TRBJ1-2; D: NA; CDR3: CASSISNYGYTF; DNA: TGTGCCAGTAGTATCTCTAACTATGGCTACACCTTC
V: TRBV19; J: TRBJ1-3; D: NA; CDR3: CASSITARVGNTIYF; DNA: TGTGCCAGTAGTATAACCGCGCGGGTCGGAAACACCATATATTTT
V: TRBV11-3; J: TRBJ2-1; D: TRBD1; CDR3: CASSPRDRGSGNLEQFF; DNA: TGTGCCAGCAGCCCCCGGGACAGGGGGAGTGGGAATTTGGAGCAGTTCTTC
V: TRBV4-1; J: TRBJ2-1; D: TRBD2; CDR3: CASSRLAGRSNEQFF; DNA: TGCGCCAGCAGCCGACTAGCGGGTCGAAGCAATGAGCAGTTCTTC
V: TRBV20-1; J: TRBJ2-7; D: NA; CDR3: CSAEDAYEQYF; DNA: TGCAGTGCAGAGGATGCCTACGAGCAGTACTTC
V: TRBV6-6; J: TRBJ1-5; D: NA; CDR3: CASSYSAVQPQHF; DNA: TGTGCCAGCAGTTACTCGGCAGTCCAGCCCCAGCATTTT
V: TRBV28; J: TRBJ2-5; D: TRBD2; CDR3: CASSPISGYQETQYF; DNA: TGTGCCAGCAGTCCGATTAGCGGGTACCAAGAGACCCAGTACTTC
V: TRBV19; J: TRBJ2-7; D: NA; CDR3: CASSRSAAYEQYF; DNA: TGTGCCAGTAGCCGCTCCGCGGCCTACGAGCAGTACTTC
V: TRBV28; J: TRBJ2-7; D: TRBD1; CDR3: CASGSKGALREQYF; DNA: TGTGCCAGCGGATCTAAGGGGGCGCTAAGGGAGCAGTACTTC
V: TRBV6-1; J: TRBJ2-2; D: NA; CDR3: CASSEGETGELFF; DNA: TGTGCCAGCAGTGAAGGAGAAACCGGGGAGCTGTTTTTT
V: TRBV5-4; J: TRBJ2-3; D: TRBD2; CDR3: CASSPGLAGASDTQYF; DNA: TGTGCCAGCAGCCCGGGACTAGCGGGAGCTTCAGATACGCAGTATTTT
V: TRBV7-2; J: TRBJ2-1; D: TRBD2; CDR3: CASSLAGLANEQFF; DNA: TGTGCCAGCAGCTTAGCGGGACTAGCCAATGAGCAGTTCTTC
V: TRBV5-1; J: TRBJ2-7; D: NA; CDR3: CASSLAENYYEQYF; DNA: TGCGCCAGCAGCTTAGCGGAAAATTACTACGAGCAGTACTTC
V: TRBV7-2; J: TRBJ2-5; D: TRBD2; CDR3: CASSDRLANQETQYF; DNA: TGTGCCAGCAGCGACCGACTAGCGAACCAAGAGACCCAGTACTTC
V: TRBV7-3; J: TRBJ2-1; D: TRBD2; CDR3: CASSLTSGSVEFF; DNA: TGTGCCAGCAGCTTGACTAGCGGGAGTGTAGAGTTCTTC
V: TRBV6-1; J: TRBJ1-2; D: TRBD1; CDR3: CASSEDSTGFRGYTF; DNA: TGTGCCAGCAGTGAAGATTCGACAGGGTTCCGAGGCTACACCTTC
V: TRBV27; J: TRBJ2-5; D: TRBD1; CDR3: CASSPGGSRETQYF; DNA: TGTGCCAGCAGTCCAGGGGGCAGTCGGGAGACCCAGTACTTC
V: TRBV30; J: TRBJ1-3; D: TRBD1; CDR3: CAWKPTTGRGNTIYF; DNA: TGTGCCTGGAAACCTACGACAGGGAGGGGAAACACCATATATTTT
V: TRBV5-6; J: TRBJ1-4; D: NA; CDR3: CASSFDRKQEKLFF; DNA: TGTGCCAGCAGCTTTGACCGAAAACAGGAAAAACTGTTTTTT
V: TRBV9; J: TRBJ2-2; D: NA; CDR3: CASSVAPRVGGELFF; DNA: TGTGCCAGCAGCGTAGCTCCTAGAGTGGGCGGGGAGCTGTTTTTT
V: TRBV12-5; J: TRBJ2-7; D: NA; CDR3: CASGWRYGEANEQYF; DNA: TGTGCTAGTGGTTGGCGTTATGGGGAGGCCAACGAGCAGTACTTC
V: TRBV7-6; J: TRBJ2-7; D: TRBD1; CDR3: CASSLDRGLSYEQYF; DNA: TGTGCCAGCAGCCTCGACAGGGGGTTATCCTACGAGCAGTACTTC
V: TRBV7-9; J: TRBJ1-1; D: TRBD1; CDR3: CASSSSRLQGYLAEAFF; DNA: TGTGCCAGCAGCTCCAGCCGGTTACAGGGGTATCTCGCTGAAGCTTTCTTT
V: TRBV30; J: TRBJ2-7; D: TRBD2; CDR3: CAWTGKAGLLYEQYF; DNA: TGTGCCTGGACTGGTAAAGCGGGACTTTTATACGAGCAGTACTTC
V: TRBV6-6; J: TRBJ2-1; D: TRBD1; CDR3: CASRFHRDSHQAMFF; DNA: TGTGCCAGCAGATTCCACCGGGACAGTCATCAGGCCATGTTCTTC
V: TRBV5-4; J: TRBJ1-5; D: NA; CDR3: CASSFGGFKDQPQHF; DNA: TGTGCCAGCAGCTTTGGGGGGTTCAAAGATCAGCCCCAGCATTTT
V: TRBV11-2; J: TRBJ2-7; D: NA; CDR3: CASSLFARGISYEQYF; DNA: TGTGCCAGCAGCCTCTTTGCTCGGGGTATTTCCTACGAGCAGTACTTC
V: TRBV12-5; J: TRBJ2-7; D: TRBD1; CDR3: CASGGTDYEQYF; DNA: TGTGCTAGTGGAGGGACAGATTACGAGCAGTACTTC
V: TRBV6-7; J: TRBJ1-5; D: TRBD1; CDR3: CASRIGDRVRYSNQPQHF; DNA: TGTGCCAGCAGGATAGGGGACAGAGTTAGATATAGCAATCAGCCCCAGCATTTT
V: TRBV30; J: TRBJ2-7; D: NA; CDR3: CAWNRGSSDEQYF; DNA: TGTGCCTGGAACAGAGGTTCTAGCGACGAGCAGTACTTC
V: TRBV2; J: TRBJ1-2; D: TRBD1; CDR3: CASSEAPYGQAGGYTF; DNA: TGTGCCAGCAGTGAAGCGCCCTACGGACAGGCCGGTGGCTACACCTTC
V: TRBV11-2; J: TRBJ2-5; D: NA; CDR3: CASSRRGTEYQETQYF; DNA: TGTGCCAGCAGCCGCCGGGGGACAGAGTACCAAGAGACCCAGTACTTC
V: TRBV7-8; J: TRBJ2-7; D: TRBD1; CDR3: CASSFRDRGIYEQYF; DNA: TGTGCCAGCAGCTTCCGGGACAGAGGAATCTACGAGCAGTACTTC